The rows below give T cell receptor beta chains drawn from one sample of a study of blood T cell repertoires in COVID-19. This table comes from immunoSEQ multiplex PCR, and its TCRdb copy is limited to in-frame clones, with some not included. This table holds more than 85,000 clones, 80% to 90% found once. Sequenced: peripheral blood. These receptors all stem from a woman aged 55-69 years with acute or convalescent COVID-19. Both conserved end residues are part of each CDR3. The D gene is left open where the match is weak. Size values are once, few and many counts, or a class for expanded clones, and some rows have none.

CDR3 length,D gene,clone size,J gene,V gene,CDR3 DNA,CDR3 protein
15,TRBD1,NA,TRBJ2-2,TRBV9,TGTGCCAGCAGCCCCCGACAGGGATGGGCCGGGGAGCTGTTTTTT,CASSPRQGWAGELFF
16,NA,NA,TRBJ1-1,TRBV11-2,TGTGCCAGCAGCTTAGTGTTACTTTTAGGGGGCACTGAAGCTTTCTTT,CASSLVLLLGGTEAFF
13,NA,NA,TRBJ1-4,TRBV4-3,TGCGCCAGCAGCCAGGCTTCCAGGGAAAAACTGTTTTTT,CASSQASREKLFF
12,TRBD1,NA,TRBJ1-2,TRBV7-9,TGTGCCAGCAGCCGGACAGGCGGGGGCTACACCTTC,CASSRTGGGYTF
15,NA,NA,TRBJ2-7,TRBV28,TGTGCCAGCAGGCCCCCCGGGGACAAGTCCTACGAGCAGTACTTC,CASRPPGDKSYEQYF
15,TRBD1,few,TRBJ1-3,TRBV2,TGTGCCAGCCTAAGGGCCAGGGGGCTCAGAAACACCATATATTTT,CASLRARGLRNTIYF
15,TRBD1,NA,TRBJ1-2,TRBV7-9,TGTGCCAGCAGCCCGAGTGACCGGACAGGGCGAGGCTACACCTTC,CASSPSDRTGRGYTF
14,TRBD2,few,TRBJ2-1,TRBV20-1,TGCAGTGCTAGTCGGACTAGCGCGGGCAATGAGCAGTTCTTC,CSASRTSAGNEQFF
16,TRBD2,once,TRBJ2-3,TRBV5-1,TGCGCCAGCAGCCCAGGGACTAGCCCGTCGGCAGATACGCAGTATTTT,CASSPGTSPSADTQYF
15,TRBD1,few,TRBJ1-2,TRBV28,TGTGCCAGCAGTGACAGGGGTCGAAACTCCTATGGCTACACCTTC,CASSDRGRNSYGYTF
15,TRBD1,few,TRBJ2-5,TRBV30,TGTGCCTGGAGTGTACTAGGACAGGGGGGGGAGACCCAGTACTTC,CAWSVLGQGGETQYF
17,TRBD2,NA,TRBJ2-2,TRBV4-1,TGCGCCAGCAGCCATCCGCTAGCGGGGGACAACACCGGGGAGCTGTTTTTT,CASSHPLAGDNTGELFF
13,NA,NA,TRBJ1-5,TRBV3-1/TRBV3-2,TGTGCCAGCAGCCTACAGTTAAATCAGCCCCAGCATTTT,CASSLQLNQPQHF
16,TRBD2,NA,TRBJ2-1,TRBV7-9,TGTGCCAGCAGCGGCCCCGGGACTAGCTCCTACAATGAGCAGTTCTTC,CASSGPGTSSYNEQFF
15,NA,once,TRBJ2-5,TRBV7-2,TGTGCCAGCAGCCCCGCCGGAGGAGTTGAGAAGACCCAGTACTTC,CASSPAGGVEKTQYF
16,NA,NA,TRBJ1-5,TRBV14,TGTGCCAGAAAGGGTGGGGCTGGGTCGGACAATCAGCCCCAGCATTTT,CARKGGAGSDNQPQHF
16,TRBD2,NA,TRBJ2-1,TRBV30,TGTGCCTGGAGATCACTAGCGGGGGGGCCTTGGGATGAGCAGTTCTTC,CAWRSLAGGPWDEQFF
16,TRBD1,NA,TRBJ1-2,TRBV9,TGTGCCAGCAGCATAAACACCAAGACAGGGCTCTATGGCTACACCTTC,CASSINTKTGLYGYTF
16,TRBD2,NA,TRBJ2-1,TRBV4-1,TGCGCCAGCAGCCTTCGTCTAGCGGGATCCTACAATGAGCAGTTCTTC,CASSLRLAGSYNEQFF
13,NA,NA,TRBJ1-6,TRBV10-3,TGTGCCATCAGTGACAGAGACAGTTCACCCCTCCACTTT,CAISDRDSSPLHF
14,NA,once,TRBJ1-2,TRBV28,TGTGCCAGCAGCCGGTGGACATTAGACTATGGCTACACCTTC,CASSRWTLDYGYTF
13,NA,NA,TRBJ1-1,TRBV5-1,TGCGCCAGCAGCTTGAGTGAGGAGGGTAGAGCTTTCTTT,CASSLSEEGRAFF
15,NA,NA,TRBJ1-5,TRBV5-1,TGCGCCAGCAGCCTACAGGGTGGACTTGATCAGCCCCAGCATTTT,CASSLQGGLDQPQHF
15,NA,NA,TRBJ2-5,TRBV5-4,TGTGCCAGCAGCTTGGCGCAGGGTCACGGAGAGACCCAGTACTTC,CASSLAQGHGETQYF
15,TRBD1,NA,TRBJ2-3,TRBV4-1,TGCGCCAGCAGCCGTACAGGGGGCGAAACAGATACGCAGTATTTT,CASSRTGGETDTQYF
12,NA,NA,TRBJ2-7,TRBV29-1,TGCAGCGTAGGGCGGACAACGGGCGAGCAGTACTTC,CSVGRTTGEQYF
15,TRBD1,NA,TRBJ1-2,TRBV27,TGTGCCAGCAGTACGATGACAGGGGCTAACTATGGCTACACCTTC,CASSTMTGANYGYTF
16,TRBD2,NA,TRBJ2-3,TRBV7-8,TGTGCCAGCAGCTTAAAGGGGACTAGTGTTACAGATACGCAGTATTTT,CASSLKGTSVTDTQYF
14,NA,NA,TRBJ1-5,TRBV19,TGTGCCAGTAGTCGGGAGTCAATTGATCAGCCCCAGCATTTT,CASSRESIDQPQHF
13,NA,NA,TRBJ2-5,TRBV5-4,TGTGCCAGCAGCTTGGCCGGTGGAGAGACCCAGTACTTC,CASSLAGGETQYF
13,NA,NA,TRBJ1-2,TRBV7-2,TGTGCCAGCAGCTTCCTAGGGGGTAGAGGCTACACCTTC,CASSFLGGRGYTF
15,NA,NA,TRBJ2-6,TRBV2,TGTGCCAGCACCGAGGGAAGGGCTGGGGCCAACGTCCTGACTTTC,CASTEGRAGANVLTF
12,NA,NA,TRBJ1-2,TRBV5-8,TGTGCCAGCAGCTTGCCCATGTATGGCTACACCTTC,CASSLPMYGYTF
14,NA,NA,TRBJ1-6,TRBV7-9,TGTGCCAGCAGCTCCCGGGGGGAGAATTCACCCCTCCACTTT,CASSSRGENSPLHF
16,NA,NA,TRBJ1-1,TRBV6-2/TRBV6-3,TGTGCCAGCAGTCGGTCTACCTGGACAACTAACCGCCAAGCTTTCTTT,CASSRSTWTTNRQAFF
16,NA,NA,TRBJ1-4,TRBV6-4,TGTGCCAGCAGTGACTCTGGTCCGGCAACTAATGAAAAACTGTTTTTT,CASSDSGPATNEKLFF
13,NA,once,TRBJ1-5,TRBV28,TGTGCCAGCAGCCCTTATAGCAATCAGCCCCAGCATTTT,CASSPYSNQPQHF
15,NA,NA,TRBJ1-3,TRBV14,TGTGCCAGCAGCCAACAGGGGTTCTCTGGAAACACCATATATTTT,CASSQQGFSGNTIYF
15,NA,NA,TRBJ2-5,TRBV2,TGTGCCAGCACCCGAGGCGGGGGCCCTCAAGAGACCCAGTACTTC,CASTRGGGPQETQYF
14,TRBD1,NA,TRBJ1-5,TRBV28,TGTGCCAGCAGCACGACAGGGGGCAATCAGCCCCAGCATTTT,CASSTTGGNQPQHF
16,TRBD2,NA,TRBJ2-2,TRBV6-4,TGTGCCAGCAGTGACAGCGGGGGGTCTAACACCGGGGAGCTGTTTTTT,CASSDSGGSNTGELFF
15,NA,NA,TRBJ1-3,TRBV28,TGTGCCAGCAGTACCGGGGACTCTCTTAGAAACACCATATATTTT,CASSTGDSLRNTIYF
15,TRBD2,NA,TRBJ2-1,TRBV6-1,TGTGCCAGCAGTGACCTAGCGGGGGGGGACAATGAGCAGTTCTTC,CASSDLAGGDNEQFF
18,TRBD2,NA,TRBJ2-4,TRBV7-9,TGTGCCAGCAGCCGAGGACTAGCGGGGGGGCACGCCAAAAACATTCAGTACTTC,CASSRGLAGGHAKNIQYF
14,NA,NA,TRBJ1-2,TRBV5-6,TGTGCCAGCAGCTTTAGGACAGCAAACTATGGCTACACCTTC,CASSFRTANYGYTF
16,NA,once,TRBJ1-5,TRBV21-1,TGTGCCAGCAGCAAAGGGACAGGGGGTGATGCGTGGTCCCAGCATTTT,CASSKGTGGDAWSQHF
13,NA,few,TRBJ1-1,TRBV27,TGTGCCAGCAGTTTACAAACCGGACAACAAGCTTTCTTT,CASSLQTGQQAFF
16,NA,NA,TRBJ1-2,TRBV9,TGTGCCAGCAGCGGGGGGGAGAGAAGCCCTACCTATGGCTACACCTTC,CASSGGERSPTYGYTF
15,NA,few,TRBJ2-1,TRBV11-3,TGTGCCAGCAGCTTAAGTTGGACTACTTACAATGAGCAGTTCTTC,CASSLSWTTYNEQFF
15,NA,NA,TRBJ2-6,TRBV20-1,TGCAGTGCTAGTGATCCAGGCTCTGGGGCCAACGTCCTGACTTTC,CSASDPGSGANVLTF
15,NA,NA,TRBJ2-3,TRBV5-4,TGTGCCAGCAGCTTGGACGGGACTAGCACAGATACGCAGTATTTT,CASSLDGTSTDTQYF
14,NA,once,TRBJ2-1,TRBV19,TGTGCCAGTAGTCTGACGGTCAGGGTCCATGAGCAGTTCTTC,CASSLTVRVHEQFF
16,TRBD1,NA,TRBJ2-3,TRBV15,TGTGCCACCAGCACTGGGACAGGGGGACTCACAGATACGCAGTATTTT,CATSTGTGGLTDTQYF
13,TRBD1,NA,TRBJ1-2,TRBV30,TGTGCCTGGAGTGCGGGACAGGGGTTTGGCTACACCTTC,CAWSAGQGFGYTF
17,NA,NA,TRBJ1-5,TRBV12-5,TGTGCTAGTGGTTTTCGACAGTTAGGACAGACCAATCAGCCCCAGCATTTT,CASGFRQLGQTNQPQHF
14,NA,NA,TRBJ1-2,TRBV19,TGTGCCAGTAGTACCTGGGCAGGGCTGGGAGGCTACACCTTC,CASSTWAGLGGYTF
14,TRBD1,once,TRBJ1-6,TRBV19,TGTGCCAGTAGCAACACAGGGGGTAATTCACCCCTCCACTTT,CASSNTGGNSPLHF
12,TRBD1,NA,TRBJ2-7,TRBV29-1,TGCAGCGTAGACGGACAGGCCTACGAGCAGTACTTC,CSVDGQAYEQYF
18,TRBD1,NA,TRBJ2-6,TRBV6-2/TRBV6-3,TGTGCCAGCAGTTCTTTTGGACAGGGTCCCTCTGGGGCCAACGTCCTGACTTTC,CASSSFGQGPSGANVLTF